The source of this TCR beta chain is a study of shared clonotypes between healthy human individuals. Study overall: Researchers drew samples from a couple of women and three men aged 18 to 49. Study results and limitations: Naive CD4 clonotypes overlapped across several donors at approximately 5.5%. Sampling used blood alone; tissue repertoires probably differ.

Template for every sorted-subset replicate PCR totaled about 0.2 ug DNA, around 33,000 T cell genomes. Assay used: immunoSEQ multiplex PCR; TCRdb lists only in-frame clones, some missing. The sample has roughly 1.5 million clones, 98% seen once. As regards this clone: The antigen is not known.

V shed 10 bases and J shed 1 base, with 11 bases lying between them. Germline values: CDR1 MNHEY, CDR2 SMNVEV (reference sequence). This CDR3 spans 13 amino acids. The gene calls are TRBV27 and TRBJ2-1; D uncertain. The receptor was isolated from a man aged 25-40 years in good health. Material: naive CD4+ T cells sorted from blood. Subset denoted: CD45RA+ positively selected. DNA of the CDR3: TGTGCCACTGCCATGAGATCCTACAATGAGCAGTTCTTC. Translated, it gives CATAMRSYNEQFF.